Shown below are 27 T cell receptor beta chains from a single sample sequenced in a study of memory CD4+ T cells and cytomegalovirus serostatus. The repertoire was sequenced with immunoSEQ multiplex PCR; TCRdb's copy has only in-frame clones and lacks some. The sample shows 70,000 or so clones, roughly 80% of them seen only once. Single viable CD3+CD4+CD8-CD45RO+ cells were sorted as the memory CD4+ T cells. The sequenced sample consisted of memory CD4+ T cells from blood. Every receptor here comes from an adult in good health and CMV-seropositive.

The chain recombines TRBV27 with TRBJ1-1; D ambiguous. Trimming left V 6 bases short and J 1 base short, with 9 bases between. Germline values: CDR1 MNHEY, CDR2 SMNVEV (reference sequence). This CDR3 spans 13 amino acids. The CDR3 protein is CASRALKNTEAFF. DNA for the CDR3: TGTGCCAGCAGGGCTCTAAAGAACACTGAAGCTTTCTTT.

The chain recombines TRBV10-2 with TRBJ2-7, with a possible D match to TRBD1 (6 bases). Trimming stripped 0 bases from V and 6 bases from J, with 15 bases between. The CDR3 is 15 residues long. Germline CDR1 is WSHSY and CDR2 is SAAADI. This CDR3 is CASSESSRGSREQYF. CDR3 coding DNA: TGCGCCAGCAGTGAGTCGAGCAGGGGCTCACGCGAGCAGTACTTC.

This clone was picked up many times. This chain links TRBV18 with TRBJ1-1, with D maybe TRBD1 (5 bases). This CDR3 has 14 residues. V was shortened by 1 base and J by 0 bases, with 6 bases between the two germline ends. CDR1 is KGHSH, CDR2 LQKENI, per germline. In DNA, the CDR3 is TGTGCCAGCTCACCACGGGGACTGAACACTGAAGCTTTCTTT. Protein sequence: CASSPRGLNTEAFF.

V is TRBV2 and J is TRBJ1-2; D ambiguous. The CDR3 totals 15 residues. Trimming removed 2 bases at V and 5 bases at J, with 15 bases between. The germline V gene encodes CDR1 SNHLY and CDR2 FYNNEI. CDR3 coding DNA: TGTGCCAGCAGTGAACGGGCTTCAGTAGGGTATGGCTACACCTTC. This translates into CASSERASVGYGYTF.

The chain is built from TRBV6-1 and TRBJ1-2, with TRBD1 as a possible D gene (5 bases). Deletions cut 2 bases from V and 7 bases from J, with 11 bases between. The CDR3 extends over 13 amino acids. Germline V gene lookup returns CDR1 MNHNS and CDR2 SASEGT. CDR3 in amino acids: CASSEMQRGGYTF. CDR3 DNA sequence: TGTGCCAGCAGTGAAATGCAAAGGGGTGGCTACACCTTC.

This sequence joins TRBV6-5 and TRBJ1-5; tentative D call: TRBD1 (6 bases). Trimming cost V 2 bases and J 6 bases, with 14 bases left between them. Germline CDR1 reads MNHEY; CDR2 reads SVGAGI. This CDR3 region has 15 residues. The CDR3 sequence is CASSYVYREGQPQHF. CDR3 nucleotide sequence: TGTGCCAGCAGTTACGTATACAGGGAAGGTCAGCCCCAGCATTTT.

This chain links TRBV29-1 with TRBJ1-2, with a tentative D call TRBD1 (5 bases). Trimming shortened V by 1 base and J by 8 bases, and 17 bases separated the two germline ends. This CDR3 comprises 14 residues. Germline V gene data show CDR1 as SQVTM and CDR2 as ANQGSEA. The CDR3 DNA reads TGCAGCGTTGAAGTAGTGCAGGGTTCCGGGGGCTACACCTTC. This codes for CSVEVVQGSGGYTF.

The rearrangement links TRBV4-1 to TRBJ2-3; D is ambiguous. Trimming took 1 base from V and 1 from J, leaving 9 bases between them. Looked up from germline, CDR1 is MGHRA and CDR2 is YSYEKL. This CDR3 is 15 amino acids long. The CDR3 sequence: CASSQVESGTDTQYF. The CDR3 bases are TGCGCCAGCAGCCAAGTTGAAAGTGGCACAGATACGCAGTATTTT.

This chain links TRBV27 with TRBJ2-1, with 10 bases identical to TRBD1. CDR3 length: 15 residues. J was trimmed by 13 bases and V by 6 bases; bases with no gene match: 15. From germline, CDR1 is MNHEY and CDR2 SMNVEV (reference sequence). CDR3 amino acids: CASSDRDRGHLIQFF. The CDR3 DNA is TGTGCCAGCAGCGACCGGGACAGGGGACATCTAATCCAGTTCTTC.

This clone was picked up one time. This rearrangement joins TRBV19 to TRBJ1-2; 7 bases are shared with TRBD1. The CDR3 length is 12 residues. V was pared by 5 bases and J by 6 bases, with 3 bases of the junction left unmatched. Per germline, CDR1 LNHDA and CDR2 SQIVND (reference sequence). The CDR3 coding sequence is TGTGCCAGTAGTCTCCAGGGGGATGGCTACACCTTC. Protein product: CASSLQGDGYTF.

The chain couples TRBV7-9 to TRBJ2-3, with D possibly being TRBD2 (5 bases). This CDR3 contains 14 residues. Germline V gene sequence: CDR1 SEHNR, CDR2 FQNEAQ (reference sequence). V lost 5 bases to trimming and J lost 2 bases, with 11 bases between them. The CDR3 DNA follows: TGTGCCAGCAGCCCTGGACTTACCACAGATACGCAGTATTTT. As protein: CASSPGLTTDTQYF.

The CDR3 DNA reads as TGTGCCAGTAGTACCACAGGGTCAGGTCAGCCCCAGCATTTT. It translates to CASSTTGSGQPQHF. This chain connects TRBV19 to TRBJ1-5, with a possible D match to TRBD1 (6 bases). The V gene lost 4 bases and the J gene lost 6 bases, with 13 bases spanning the gap. The germline CDR1 and CDR2 sequences are LNHDA and SQIVND (reference sequence). The CDR3 has 14 amino acids.

The rearrangement joins TRBV10-3 to TRBJ2-1, with D possibly matching TRBD2 (6 bases). Trimming took off 10 bases at V and 6 bases at J, with 19 bases between the two ends. CDR3 length equals 14 residues. Germline V lookup: CDR1 ENHRY, CDR2 SYGVKD. The CDR3 region is CATQGGLRFNEQFF. CDR3 sequence (DNA): TGTGCCACCCAAGGAGGACTACGATTCAATGAGCAGTTCTTC.

The rearrangement uses TRBV28 and TRBJ1-1; D is unresolved. The germline gives CDR1 MDHEN, CDR2 SYDVKM. V was shortened by 1 base and J by 4 bases, with 7 bases between the two germline ends. CDR3 length equals 13 residues. The CDR3 DNA reads as TGTGCCAGCAGTTTATCGGGTCCCACTGAAGCTTTCTTT. Translation: CASSLSGPTEAFF.

The V and J genes are TRBV2 and TRBJ2-7; tentative D call: TRBD2 (5 bases). CDR3 size: 15 residues. Trimming took 6 bases from V and 7 from J, leaving 22 bases between them. Germline values: CDR1 SNHLY, CDR2 FYNNEI. The CDR3 sequence is CASRAAETIVGEQYV. The CDR3 DNA follows: TGTGCCAGCAGAGCGGCGGAGACTATCGTCGGGGAGCAGTACGTC.

The CDR3 protein is CASSVENYGYTF. CDR3 nucleotides: TGTGCCAGCAGTGTGGAGAACTATGGCTACACCTTC. The chain joins TRBV2 to TRBJ1-2; D call uncertain. This CDR3 contains 12 residues. V lost 4 bases and J 2 bases, leaving 5 bases between the germline ends. Germline V gives CDR1 SNHLY, CDR2 FYNNEI.

This chain joins TRBV18 and TRBJ2-1; 14 bases align to TRBD2. V lost 3 bases to trimming and J lost 7 bases; unmatched junction nucleotides: 5. CDR1 and CDR2 from the germline V gene are KGHSH and LQKENI. The CDR3 runs 16 residues. The CDR3 nucleotides are TGTGCCAGCTCACCCTGGACTAGCGGGAGGCTAAATGAGCAGTTCTTC. Its translation is CASSPWTSGRLNEQFF.

The chain is built from TRBV28 and TRBJ2-7; 7 bases are shared with TRBD1. This CDR3 region has 14 residues. Germline CDR1 reads MDHEN; CDR2 reads SYDVKM. J was trimmed by 3 bases and V by 6 bases; bases with no gene match: 8. The CDR3 is CASSVFQGVYEQYF. CDR3 coding DNA: TGTGCCAGCAGCGTGTTCCAGGGGGTCTACGAGCAGTACTTC.

This rearrangement joins TRBV7-9 to TRBJ1-2; weak D call: TRBD1 (5 bases). Looked up from germline, CDR1 is SEHNR and CDR2 is FQNEAQ (reference sequence). V was shortened by 5 bases and J by 11 bases, with 15 bases between the two germline ends. CDR3 length equals 12 residues. The CDR3 DNA follows: TGTGCCAGCAGCCCCATCTCGGGGCAGTACACCTTC. Protein: CASSPISGQYTF.

The chain has TRBV13 and TRBJ1-2, with a weak D call TRBD1 (5 bases). Germline CDR1 reads PRHDT; CDR2 reads FYEKMQ (reference sequence). CDR3 length: 15 residues. With 2 bases removed from V and 0 bases from J, the gap between germline ends came to 10 bases. CDR3 loop: CASSLYGTPNYGYTF. The CDR3 DNA follows: TGTGCCAGCAGCTTATACGGGACCCCTAACTATGGCTACACCTTC.

This clone was counted between two and nine times. The chain couples TRBV4-1 to TRBJ1-1; D may be TRBD1 (6 bases). With 4 bases removed from V and 5 bases from J, the gap between germline ends came to 17 bases. Germline loops: CDR1 MGHRA, CDR2 YSYEKL. This CDR3 region has 15 residues. The CDR3 loop reads CASSRGPGQGTEAFF. The CDR3 region has the DNA TGCGCCAGCAGCCGAGGGCCCGGGCAGGGGACTGAAGCTTTCTTT.

The V call is TRBV15, the J call TRBJ1-2; D is uncertain. The CDR3 consists of 14 residues. The V gene's germline CDR1 is LNHNV and CDR2 YYDKDF (reference sequence). Between the trimmed V and J ends, which lost 4 bases and 7 bases, there was a span of 16 bases. The CDR3: CATSTDYLVRGYTF. DNA of the CDR3: TGTGCCACCAGCACCGATTACCTGGTCCGTGGCTACACCTTC.

The V gene is TRBV6-1, the J gene TRBJ2-2, with TRBD1 matching 11 bases. J was trimmed by 7 bases and V by 7 bases; bases with no gene match: 5. CDR3 length equals 14 residues. Germline V gene lookup returns CDR1 MNHNS and CDR2 SASEGT. In nucleotides, the CDR3 is TGTGCCAGCACCGGACAGGGGGCCATCGGGGAGCTGTTTTTT. Its translation is CASTGQGAIGELFF.

This rearrangement joins TRBV28 to TRBJ2-1; TRBD2 matches at 9 bases. Per germline, CDR1 MDHEN and CDR2 SYDVKM. The CDR3 runs 16 residues. With V trimmed by 2 bases and J by 0 bases, 2 bases remained unmatched. The CDR3 is CASSLLAGSSYNEQFF. The CDR3 DNA follows: TGTGCCAGCAGTTTACTAGCGGGGTCCTCCTACAATGAGCAGTTCTTC.

The chain joins TRBV5-1 to TRBJ2-2, with a possible D match to TRBD2 (6 bases). V was trimmed by 3 bases and J by 1 base, leaving 13 bases between them. This CDR3 contains 16 residues. Germline loops: CDR1 SGHRS, CDR2 YFSETQ. Written as DNA, the CDR3 is TGCGCCAGCAGCTCCCCCGGGGGAATGAACACCGGGGAGCTGTTTTTT. Translation gives CASSSPGGMNTGELFF.

This clone was detected once. V gene TRBV30 combines with J gene TRBJ1-2; D unclear. Germline values: CDR1 GTSNPN, CDR2 SVGIG (reference sequence). This CDR3 comprises 11 residues. The V end was cut by 3 bases, the J end by 8 bases, with 10 bases between. The CDR3 sequence is CAWRWREGYTF. The CDR3 nucleotides read TGTGCCTGGAGGTGGAGGGAGGGCTACACCTTC.

The rearrangement joins TRBV11-3 to TRBJ1-2, with TRBD1 matching over 7 bases. The CDR3 is 13 residues long. V lost 5 bases, J lost 2 bases, and 2 bases stayed unmatched. Germline assignment: CDR1 SGHNT and CDR2 YENEEA. CDR3 amino acids: CASSQGENYGYTF. In DNA form, the CDR3 reads TGTGCCAGCAGCCAGGGGGAAAACTATGGCTACACCTTC.